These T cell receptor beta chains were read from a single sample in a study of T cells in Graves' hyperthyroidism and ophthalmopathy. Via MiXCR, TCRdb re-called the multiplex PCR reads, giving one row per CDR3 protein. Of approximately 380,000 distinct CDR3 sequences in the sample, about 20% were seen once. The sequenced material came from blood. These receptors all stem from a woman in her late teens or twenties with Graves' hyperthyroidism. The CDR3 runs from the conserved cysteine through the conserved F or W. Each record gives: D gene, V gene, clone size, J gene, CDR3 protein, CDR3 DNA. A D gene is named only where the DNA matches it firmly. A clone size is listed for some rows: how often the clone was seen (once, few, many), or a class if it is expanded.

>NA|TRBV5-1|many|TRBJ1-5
CASSLGGELNQPQHF
TGCGCCAGCAGCTTAGGTGGGGAACTCAATCAGCCCCAGCATTTT
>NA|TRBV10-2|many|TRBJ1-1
CASSESVRNTEAFF
TGCGCCAGCAGTGAGTCCGTAAGGAACACTGAAGCTTTCTTT
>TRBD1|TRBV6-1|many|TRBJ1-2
CASRTDRGRFDYGYTF
TGTGCCAGCAGAACAGACAGGGGGCGGTTTGACTATGGCTACACCTTC
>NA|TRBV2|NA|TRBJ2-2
CASRARLPTGELFF
TGTGCCAGCAGAGCTAGGCTTCCCACCGGGGAGCTGTTTTTT
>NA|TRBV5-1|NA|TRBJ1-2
CASSSGGPGASENNYGYTF
TGCGCCAGCAGCTCTGGGGGTCCGGGGGCGTCCGAGAACAACTATGGCTACACCTTC
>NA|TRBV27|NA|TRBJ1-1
CASRQGYTEAFF
TGTGCCAGCAGACAGGGCTACACTGAAGCTTTCTTT
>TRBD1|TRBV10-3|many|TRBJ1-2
CASGQGSDYGYTF
TGTGCCAGCGGACAGGGCTCAGACTATGGCTACACCTTC
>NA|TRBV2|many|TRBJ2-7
CASGVREQYF
TGTGCCAGTGGGGTGAGAGAGCAGTACTTC
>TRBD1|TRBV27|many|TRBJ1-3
CASSSLRQGGGNTIYF
TGTGCCAGCAGTTCCCTCCGACAGGGGGGTGGAAACACCATATATTTT
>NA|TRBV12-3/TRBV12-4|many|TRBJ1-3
CASSLGHGNTIYF
TGTGCCAGCAGTTTGGGGCATGGAAACACCATATATTTT
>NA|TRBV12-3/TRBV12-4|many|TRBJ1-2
CASLQGANYGYTF
TGTGCCAGCCTTCAGGGTGCTAACTATGGCTACACCTTC
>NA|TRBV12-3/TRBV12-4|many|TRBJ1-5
CASSLLTEPQHF
TGTGCCAGCAGCTTACTGACCGAGCCCCAGCATTTT
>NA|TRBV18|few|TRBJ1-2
CASSRRVDYGYTF
TGTGCCAGCTCTCGGAGGGTGGACTATGGCTACACCTTC
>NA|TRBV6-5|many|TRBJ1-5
CASSYEENQPQHF
TGTGCCAGCAGTTACGAGGAAAATCAGCCCCAGCATTTT
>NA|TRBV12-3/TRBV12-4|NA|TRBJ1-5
CASSYGWGNQPQHF
TGTGCCAGCAGTTATGGGTGGGGAAATCAGCCCCAGCATTTT
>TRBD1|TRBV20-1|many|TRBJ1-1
CSANPGQETEAFF
TGCAGTGCTAATCCGGGACAGGAGACTGAAGCTTTCTTT
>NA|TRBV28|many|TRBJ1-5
CASRKLGGRDNQPQHF
TGTGCCAGCAGAAAACTGGGGGGCAGAGACAATCAGCCCCAGCATTTT
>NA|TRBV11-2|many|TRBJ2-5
CASSPGAGFGETQYF
TGTGCCAGCAGCCCTGGGGCGGGATTCGGCGAGACCCAGTACTTC
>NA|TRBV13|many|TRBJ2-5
CASSLLGSQGEGDQETQYF
TGTGCCAGCAGCTTATTGGGCTCACAGGGGGAGGGAGACCAAGAGACCCAGTACTTC
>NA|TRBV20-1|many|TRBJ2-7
CSATREPQSGEQYF
TGCAGTGCTACCCGGGAACCACAGTCGGGCGAGCAGTACTTC
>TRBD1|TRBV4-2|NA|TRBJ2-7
CASSQDPGDSSYEQYF
TGTGCCAGCAGCCAAGACCCCGGGGACAGCTCCTACGAGCAGTACTTC
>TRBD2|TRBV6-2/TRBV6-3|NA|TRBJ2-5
CASSYGRLAGVETQYF
TGTGCCAGCAGTTACGGTCGACTAGCGGGGGTGGAGACCCAGTACTTC
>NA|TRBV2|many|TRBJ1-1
CASSEQGPNTEAFF
TGTGCCAGCAGTGAGCAGGGTCCGAACACTGAAGCTTTCTTT
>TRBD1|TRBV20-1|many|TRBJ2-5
CSARSGQGQETQYF
TGCAGTGCTAGATCAGGACAGGGCCAAGAGACCCAGTACTTC
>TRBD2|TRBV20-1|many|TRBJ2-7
CSAGTSGEQYF
TGCAGTGCTGGGACTAGTGGGGAGCAGTACTTC
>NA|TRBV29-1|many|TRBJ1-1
CSAWGTEAFF
TGCAGCGCTTGGGGGACTGAAGCTTTCTTT
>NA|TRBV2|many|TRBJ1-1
CASSDEGWGTEAFF
TGTGCCAGCAGTGATGAGGGGTGGGGCACTGAAGCTTTCTTT
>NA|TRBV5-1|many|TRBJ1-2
CASSPRTGGYGYTF
TGTGCCAGCAGCCCACGGACGGGGGGCTATGGCTACACCTTC
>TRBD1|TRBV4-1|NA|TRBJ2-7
CASSQDIQGRDEQYF
TGCGCCAGCAGCCAAGATATACAGGGGCGAGACGAGCAGTACTTC
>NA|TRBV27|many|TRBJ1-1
CASSPGGLLNTEAFF
TGTGCCAGCAGTCCGGGGGGCCTACTGAACACTGAAGCTTTCTTT
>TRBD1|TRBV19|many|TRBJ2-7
CASSVDRGGNEQYF
TGTGCCAGTAGTGTGGACAGGGGAGGCAACGAGCAGTACTTC
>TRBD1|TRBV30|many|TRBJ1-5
CAWSPGQESQPQHF
TGTGCCTGGAGTCCTGGACAGGAGAGCCAGCCCCAGCATTTT
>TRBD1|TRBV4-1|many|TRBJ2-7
CASSQGRGLRDRVYEQYF
TGCGCCAGCAGCCAAGGCCGGGGTCTGCGGGACAGGGTCTACGAGCAGTACTTC
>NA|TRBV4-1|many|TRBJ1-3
CASSQDNFHSGNTIYF
TGCGCCAGCAGCCAAGATAACTTCCACTCTGGAAACACCATATATTTT
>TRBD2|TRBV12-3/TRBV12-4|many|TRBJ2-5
CASSLGGGAETQYF
TGTGCCAGCAGTTTAGGCGGGGGGGCAGAGACCCAGTACTTC
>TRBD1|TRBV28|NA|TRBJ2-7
CASSLFGTGNSYEQYF
TGTGCCAGCAGTTTATTCGGGACAGGGAACTCCTACGAGCAGTACTTC
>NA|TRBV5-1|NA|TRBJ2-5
CASSSPGPMTETQYF
TGCGCCAGCAGCTCCCCGGGTCCAATGACAGAGACCCAGTACTTC
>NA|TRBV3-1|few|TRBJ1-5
CASSQAGFPEGPQHF
TGTGCCAGCAGCCAAGCTGGCTTTCCCGAAGGGCCCCAGCATTTT
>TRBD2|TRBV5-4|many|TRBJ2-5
CASSLPAAGRGTQYF
TGTGCCAGCAGCTTACCGGCAGCGGGAAGGGGGACCCAGTACTTC
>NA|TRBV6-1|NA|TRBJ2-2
CASTRDSLVTGELFF
TGTGCCAGCACCAGGGACTCCCTCGTAACCGGGGAGCTGTTTTTT
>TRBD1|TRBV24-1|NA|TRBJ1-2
CATSDGQGKGYTF
TGTGCCACCAGTGATGGACAGGGTAAAGGCTACACCTTC
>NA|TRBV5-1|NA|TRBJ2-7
CASSLLAGGLYEQYF
TGCGCCAGCAGCTTGCTGGCAGGGGGACTATACGAGCAGTACTTC
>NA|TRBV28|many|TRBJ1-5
CASTIGREYQPQHF
TGTGCCAGCACCATAGGGAGGGAGTATCAGCCCCAGCATTTT
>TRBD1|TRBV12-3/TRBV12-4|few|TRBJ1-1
CASRTGIMNTEAFF
TGTGCCTCCCGGACAGGGATCATGAACACTGAAGCTTTCTTT
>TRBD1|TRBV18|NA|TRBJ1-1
CASSLYGQGNTEAFF
TGTGCCAGCTCACTTTACGGACAGGGGAACACTGAAGCTTTCTTT
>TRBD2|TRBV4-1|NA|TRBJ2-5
CASSQLAGGGTQYF
TGCGCCAGCAGCCAGCTAGCGGGGGGAGGGACCCAGTACTTC
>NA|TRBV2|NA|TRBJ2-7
CATGRGYEQYF
TGTGCCACTGGCAGGGGCTACGAGCAGTACTTC
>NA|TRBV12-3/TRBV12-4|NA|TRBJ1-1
CASRPAGWGNTEAFF
TGTGCCAGCAGGCCAGCAGGGTGGGGGAACACTGAAGCTTTCTTT
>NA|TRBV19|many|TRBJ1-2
CASSIGQTGYTF
TGTGCCAGTAGTATAGGGCAGACCGGCTACACCTTC
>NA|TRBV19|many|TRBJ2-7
CASSMLKTSSSYEQYF
TGTGCCAGTAGTATGCTGAAGACGTCCAGCTCCTACGAGCAGTACTTC
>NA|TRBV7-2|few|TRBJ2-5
CASSPRVRETKYF
TGTGCCAGCAGTCCTAGGGTACGAGAGACCAAGTACTTC